The rows below give T cell receptor beta chains drawn from one sample of a study of cytomegalovirus exposure and HLA in healthy donors. Assay used: immunoSEQ multiplex PCR; TCRdb lists only in-frame clones, some missing. The sample yields 100,000 to 120,000 clones, roughly 80% seen once. Input material: PBMCs. These receptors were taken from a woman aged 30 to 39 in good health and CMV-seropositive. The CDR3 runs from the conserved cysteine through the conserved F or W. Each record gives: CDR3 length, J gene, clone size, D gene, V gene, CDR3 DNA, CDR3 protein. D genes are given only for firm matches. Rows give clone size only sometimes, using once, few, many, or a class for an expanded clone.

length: 17; J: TRBJ2-4; size: .; D: .; V: TRBV4-1; DNA: TGCGCCAGCAGCCGGGCGGGGTTGGTCTTGGCCAAAAACATTCAGTACTTC; CDR3: CASSRAGLVLAKNIQYF
length: 18; J: TRBJ2-6; size: .; D: .; V: TRBV11-3; DNA: TGTGCCAGCAGCCCCCATCAATGGACAAGCTCTGGGGCCAACGTCCTGACTTTC; CDR3: CASSPHQWTSSGANVLTF
length: 12; J: TRBJ2-7; size: .; D: .; V: TRBV4-1; DNA: TGCGCCAGCAGCCAAGATATGAACGAGCAGTACTTC; CDR3: CASSQDMNEQYF
length: 15; J: TRBJ2-2; size: .; D: .; V: TRBV19; DNA: TGTGCCAGTAGTATAGATACTTTGAACACCGGGGAGCTGTTTTTT; CDR3: CASSIDTLNTGELFF
length: 13; J: TRBJ1-4; size: .; D: .; V: TRBV30; DNA: TGTGCCTGGAGTGTACGGGGTCCTGAAAAACTGTTTTTT; CDR3: CAWSVRGPEKLFF
length: 14; J: TRBJ2-2; size: .; D: .; V: TRBV7-6; DNA: TGTGCCAGCAGCTTAGCCGCGAACACCGGGGAGCTGTTTTTT; CDR3: CASSLAANTGELFF
length: 17; J: TRBJ2-5; size: .; D: TRBD1; V: TRBV18; DNA: TGTGCCAGCTCACCAATCTATGAGCAGGGGGTCATCGAGACCCAGTACTTC; CDR3: CASSPIYEQGVIETQYF
length: 14; J: TRBJ1-2; size: .; D: .; V: TRBV9; DNA: TGTGCCAGCAGCGTAGTGGGGGGAACGTATGGCTACACCTTC; CDR3: CASSVVGGTYGYTF
length: 14; J: TRBJ1-2; size: .; D: .; V: TRBV30; DNA: TGTGCCTGGAGTGCGACAGCCGTTAACTATGGCTACACCTTC; CDR3: CAWSATAVNYGYTF
length: 16; J: TRBJ2-2; size: .; D: TRBD2; V: TRBV4-2; DNA: TGTGCCACCGGACTAGCGGGAGGAGGCGTCACCGGGGAGCTGTTTTTT; CDR3: CATGLAGGGVTGELFF
length: 15; J: TRBJ2-7; size: .; D: TRBD1; V: TRBV9; DNA: TGTGCCAGCAGCGTAGGTGGGACAGGGCAGTACGAGCAGTACTTC; CDR3: CASSVGGTGQYEQYF
length: 18; J: TRBJ2-3; size: .; D: TRBD2; V: TRBV9; DNA: TGTGCCAGCAGCGTAGGAGGGGGACTAGCGGGGGGGCAAGATACGCAGTATTTT; CDR3: CASSVGGGLAGGQDTQYF
length: 14; J: TRBJ2-1; size: once; D: TRBD2; V: TRBV30; DNA: TGTGCCTGGGGAGGACTAGCGGGAGTCAATGAGCAGTTCTTC; CDR3: CAWGGLAGVNEQFF
length: 16; J: TRBJ2-7; size: .; D: .; V: TRBV23-1; DNA: TGCGCCAGCACCCCCGGTGTAAATAGCCTACTCTACGAGCAGTACTTC; CDR3: CASTPGVNSLLYEQYF
length: 13; J: TRBJ1-6; size: .; D: TRBD1; V: TRBV25-1; DNA: TGTGCCAGCAGTCAGGGGGGCGAATCACCCCTCCACTTT; CDR3: CASSQGGESPLHF
length: 14; J: TRBJ1-4; size: .; D: TRBD1; V: TRBV18; DNA: TGTGCCAGCTCACCCGACAGGGGAAACGGAAAACTGTTTTTT; CDR3: CASSPDRGNGKLFF
length: 15; J: TRBJ2-5; size: .; D: .; V: TRBV6-5; DNA: TGTGCCAGCAGTTACCCGAGGGGGGGCCAAGAGACCCAGTACTTC; CDR3: CASSYPRGGQETQYF
length: 14; J: TRBJ1-3; size: few; D: .; V: TRBV19; DNA: TGTGCCAGTCAGAGGGTTTCTTCTGGAAACACCATATATTTT; CDR3: CASQRVSSGNTIYF
length: 14; J: TRBJ2-7; size: .; D: .; V: TRBV28; DNA: TGTGCCAGCAGTTTGGCGGGGCTGTCATACGAGCAGTACTTC; CDR3: CASSLAGLSYEQYF
length: 15; J: TRBJ1-1; size: .; D: .; V: TRBV6-5; DNA: TGTGCCAGCAGTTCCGCCGAGGCAATGAACACTGAAGCTTTCTTT; CDR3: CASSSAEAMNTEAFF
length: 15; J: TRBJ2-3; size: once; D: .; V: TRBV5-4; DNA: TGTGCCAGCAGCTCACCGACTGAGAGTACAGATACGCAGTATTTT; CDR3: CASSSPTESTDTQYF
length: 14; J: TRBJ1-2; size: .; D: .; V: TRBV18; DNA: TGTGCCAGCTCACCACGGGGCAGAGCCTATGGCTACACCTTC; CDR3: CASSPRGRAYGYTF
length: 19; J: TRBJ2-6; size: .; D: .; V: TRBV27; DNA: TGTGCCAGCAGACCCATGGCTGGCGGGGAGGCTTCTGGGGCCAACGTCCTGACTTTC; CDR3: CASRPMAGGEASGANVLTF
length: 19; J: TRBJ1-4; size: .; D: .; V: TRBV7-8; DNA: TGTGCCAGCAGCTTAGTTTCGAGTGTGAGCCTCACAACTAATGAAAAACTGTTTTTT; CDR3: CASSLVSSVSLTTNEKLFF
length: 13; J: TRBJ1-1; size: .; D: .; V: TRBV7-9; DNA: TGTGCCAGCAGCTCTACAACAGGCACTGAAGCTTTCTTT; CDR3: CASSSTTGTEAFF
length: 14; J: TRBJ2-7; size: .; D: TRBD1; V: TRBV4-1; DNA: TGCGCCAGCAGCCAGACGACAGGGGCCTACGAGCAGTACTTC; CDR3: CASSQTTGAYEQYF
length: 14; J: TRBJ1-1; size: .; D: .; V: TRBV10-3; DNA: TGTGCCATCAATCGGGGGGGATTGGTCACTGAAGCTTTCTTT; CDR3: CAINRGGLVTEAFF
length: 15; J: TRBJ2-7; size: .; D: .; V: TRBV7-2; DNA: TGTGCCAGCAGCTTAGTTGGCACAGGACCCTACGAGCAGTACTTC; CDR3: CASSLVGTGPYEQYF
length: 16; J: TRBJ1-5; size: .; D: .; V: TRBV4-1; DNA: TGCGCCAGCAGCCAGATCGGAGGTTCTGGCGTTCAGCCCCAGCATTTT; CDR3: CASSQIGGSGVQPQHF
length: 13; J: TRBJ1-1; size: .; D: TRBD1; V: TRBV9; DNA: TGTGCCAGCAGGGGACAGACGAACACTGAAGCTTTCTTT; CDR3: CASRGQTNTEAFF
length: 16; J: TRBJ2-7; size: .; D: .; V: TRBV4-2; DNA: TGTGCCAGCAGCCAAGTTAGGATAGCGGCCGACTACGAGCAGTACTTC; CDR3: CASSQVRIAADYEQYF
length: 16; J: TRBJ2-1; size: .; D: .; V: TRBV9; DNA: TGTGCCAGCAGCGTAGGTAGCGGAGGCTCCTACAATGAGCAGTTCTTC; CDR3: CASSVGSGGSYNEQFF
length: 14; J: TRBJ1-2; size: .; D: .; V: TRBV6-1; DNA: TGTGCCGGCTACCTCGGGCGGGGACCCTATGGCTACACCTTC; CDR3: CAGYLGRGPYGYTF
length: 15; J: TRBJ1-4; size: .; D: TRBD1; V: TRBV2; DNA: TGTGCCAGCAGGGTATCAGGGGGAACTAATGAAAAACTGTTTTTT; CDR3: CASRVSGGTNEKLFF
length: 16; J: TRBJ2-3; size: .; D: .; V: TRBV14; DNA: TGTGCCAGCAGCCCTAGGACAGCTAGATTCACAGATACGCAGTATTTT; CDR3: CASSPRTARFTDTQYF
length: 15; J: TRBJ2-3; size: .; D: TRBD1; V: TRBV19; DNA: TGTGCCAGTAGTATTGGGACAGGGCTCACAGATACGCAGTATTTT; CDR3: CASSIGTGLTDTQYF
length: 14; J: TRBJ2-6; size: .; D: .; V: TRBV30; DNA: TGTGCCTGGAGTAGGCAGGCGGGGGCCAACGTCCTGACTTTC; CDR3: CAWSRQAGANVLTF
length: 13; J: TRBJ1-5; size: few; D: .; V: TRBV6-5; DNA: TGTGCCAGCAAGCTTAGCGCAAATCAGCCCCAGCATTTT; CDR3: CASKLSANQPQHF
length: 14; J: TRBJ2-5; size: .; D: .; V: TRBV7-2; DNA: TGTGCCAGCAGCTTACGGACTCCTCAAGAGACCCAGTACTTC; CDR3: CASSLRTPQETQYF